Listed here is a single TCR beta chain. Antigen unknown. The data originate from a study of OX40 agonist ivuxolimab in advanced cancers. Overall study: Previous treatment with anti-PD-1, anti-PD-L1 or anti-CTLA-4 therapy was allowed; approximately 40% had received some. Overall study findings and caveats: More expanded clones were seen, on average, in CD8+ T cells than in CD4+. The CD4+ and CD8+ T cells in the blood had expanded clonally by week 6 at 0.1 to 3.0 mg/kg.

Sequenced by immunoSEQ multiplex PCR; TCRdb stores in-frame clones only, minus some. The repertoire holds around 57,000 clones, with around 84% as singletons. At baseline, cycle 4 day 1, and cycle 7 day 1, blood was sampled. Germline V gives CDR1 LNHDA, CDR2 SQIVND (reference sequence). The CDR3 is 14 amino acids. V was trimmed by 4 bases and J by 3 bases, leaving 13 bases between them. Sequencing was performed on CD4+ or CD8+ T cells sorted from blood, taken in a trial of the OX40 agonist ivuxolimab. The rearrangement links TRBV19 to TRBJ2-7, with a weak D call TRBD1 (6 bases). The clonotype comes from an adult with an advanced solid tumor such as melanoma, head and neck, liver or kidney cancer. The CDR3 loop is CASSTGAADYEQYF. As DNA, the CDR3 is TGTGCCAGTAGTACAGGGGCCGCAGACTACGAGCAGTACTTC.